A selection of T cell receptor beta chains follows, all from one sample in a study of graft-versus-host responses after intestinal transplantation. These receptors' targets are unknown. Libraries were prepared by immunoSEQ multiplex PCR; TCRdb keeps only in-frame clonotypes and omits some of them. The sample contains around 67,000 clones, about 87% of which appear only once. The material was unstimulated CD4+ T cells sorted from spleen or lymph node cells, obtained before transplant. All receptors derive from a human donor who was the organ donor for an intestinal transplant. CDR3s include the opening cysteine and the closing phenylalanine or tryptophan. Each record gives: V gene, J gene, D gene, clone size, CDR3 protein, CDR3 DNA. D genes are given only for firm matches. Rows may omit the clone size; those that give it use once, few, many or a size class.

v_gene: TRBV29-1
j_gene: TRBJ1-4
d_gene: TRBD1
abundance: -
CDR3aa: CSVVEGAYEKLFF
CDR3nt: TGCAGCGTTGTGGAGGGGGCCTATGAAAAACTGTTTTTT

v_gene: TRBV6-5
j_gene: TRBJ1-2
d_gene: -
abundance: -
CDR3aa: CASSYAQEAGYTF
CDR3nt: TGTGCCAGCAGTTACGCCCAGGAAGCCGGCTACACCTTC

v_gene: TRBV4-1
j_gene: TRBJ1-5
d_gene: TRBD1
abundance: -
CDR3aa: CASSRQGAPDQPQHF
CDR3nt: TGCGCCAGCAGCAGACAGGGGGCGCCAGATCAGCCCCAGCATTTT

v_gene: TRBV28
j_gene: TRBJ1-6
d_gene: TRBD1
abundance: -
CDR3aa: CASSGTGGNSPLHF
CDR3nt: TGTGCCAGCAGTGGCACAGGGGGCAATTCACCCCTCCACTTT

v_gene: TRBV19
j_gene: TRBJ1-5
d_gene: TRBD1
abundance: -
CDR3aa: CASSKDRGAPQPQHF
CDR3nt: TGTGCCAGTAGTAAGGACAGGGGAGCCCCTCAGCCCCAGCATTTT

v_gene: TRBV4-1
j_gene: TRBJ2-5
d_gene: TRBD1
abundance: -
CDR3aa: CASSQEGTGAAETQYF
CDR3nt: TGCGCCAGCAGCCAAGAAGGGACAGGGGCTGCGGAGACCCAGTACTTC

v_gene: TRBV19
j_gene: TRBJ1-6
d_gene: TRBD1
abundance: -
CDR3aa: CASRPGQAWRSPLHF
CDR3nt: TGTGCCAGTAGACCGGGACAGGCCTGGCGTTCACCCCTCCACTTT

v_gene: TRBV14
j_gene: TRBJ2-3
d_gene: TRBD2
abundance: -
CDR3aa: CASSQAKTSGGTDTQYF
CDR3nt: TGTGCCAGCAGCCAAGCTAAAACTAGCGGGGGCACAGATACGCAGTATTTT

v_gene: TRBV19
j_gene: TRBJ2-1
d_gene: TRBD2
abundance: few
CDR3aa: CASNGIAGGVSYNEQFF
CDR3nt: TGTGCCAGTAATGGGATAGCGGGGGGGGTCTCCTACAATGAGCAGTTCTTC

v_gene: TRBV5-1
j_gene: TRBJ1-2
d_gene: TRBD1
abundance: -
CDR3aa: CASSLEQGAGGYTF
CDR3nt: TGCGCCAGCAGCTTGGAGCAGGGGGCGGGCGGCTACACCTTC

v_gene: TRBV19
j_gene: TRBJ2-1
d_gene: -
abundance: -
CDR3aa: CASSIDLGVNEQFF
CDR3nt: TGTGCCAGTAGTATAGATCTAGGGGTCAATGAGCAGTTCTTC

v_gene: TRBV7-2
j_gene: TRBJ1-6
d_gene: -
abundance: -
CDR3aa: CASSLWARGGSPLHF
CDR3nt: TGTGCCAGCAGCTTATGGGCTAGGGGGGGTTCACCCCTCCACTTT

v_gene: TRBV10-3
j_gene: TRBJ2-2
d_gene: -
abundance: once
CDR3aa: CATKGDYRTGELFF
CDR3nt: TGTGCCACCAAGGGGGACTACCGGACCGGGGAGCTGTTTTTT

v_gene: TRBV19
j_gene: TRBJ1-5
d_gene: -
abundance: -
CDR3aa: CASNTGDGPQHF
CDR3nt: TGTGCCAGTAATACAGGAGATGGGCCCCAGCATTTT

v_gene: TRBV6-1
j_gene: TRBJ2-5
d_gene: -
abundance: -
CDR3aa: CASSEGGGGGTQYF
CDR3nt: TGTGCCAGCAGTGAAGGGGGCGGCGGCGGTACCCAGTACTTC

v_gene: TRBV11-2
j_gene: TRBJ1-5
d_gene: -
abundance: once
CDR3aa: CASSLLGEGQPQHF
CDR3nt: TGTGCCAGCAGCCTCTTAGGGGAGGGTCAGCCCCAGCATTTT

v_gene: TRBV28
j_gene: TRBJ1-2
d_gene: TRBD1
abundance: -
CDR3aa: CASSSPSPRTGTIYDYGYTF
CDR3nt: TGTGCCAGCAGTTCCCCCTCCCCAAGGACAGGGACAATATATGACTATGGCTACACCTTC

v_gene: TRBV28
j_gene: TRBJ1-5
d_gene: -
abundance: -
CDR3aa: CASRSGDQPQHF
CDR3nt: TGTGCCAGCAGGTCAGGGGATCAGCCCCAGCATTTT

v_gene: TRBV9
j_gene: TRBJ2-5
d_gene: -
abundance: -
CDR3aa: CASSSRIKEETQYF
CDR3nt: TGTGCCAGCAGCTCTAGGATCAAGGAAGAGACCCAGTACTTC

v_gene: TRBV5-1
j_gene: TRBJ2-5
d_gene: -
abundance: -
CDR3aa: CASRGYQETQYF
CDR3nt: TGCGCCAGCCGGGGGTACCAAGAGACCCAGTACTTC

v_gene: TRBV28
j_gene: TRBJ1-2
d_gene: -
abundance: once
CDR3aa: CASSLFRGGYTF
CDR3nt: TGTGCCAGCAGTTTATTTCGGGGAGGCTACACCTTC

v_gene: TRBV25-1
j_gene: TRBJ1-5
d_gene: -
abundance: -
CDR3aa: CASRSVRAGSNQPQHF
CDR3nt: TGTGCCAGCCGTTCGGTCAGGGCGGGGAGCAATCAGCCCCAGCATTTT

v_gene: TRBV5-4
j_gene: TRBJ2-3
d_gene: TRBD1
abundance: -
CDR3aa: CASSKTGTGRTDTQYF
CDR3nt: TGTGCCAGCAGCAAGACCGGGACAGGGCGAACAGATACGCAGTATTTT

v_gene: TRBV9
j_gene: TRBJ2-5
d_gene: -
abundance: -
CDR3aa: CASSVEDSQETQYF
CDR3nt: TGTGCCAGCAGCGTAGAGGACTCCCAAGAGACCCAGTACTTC

v_gene: TRBV6-5
j_gene: TRBJ1-3
d_gene: -
abundance: -
CDR3aa: CASSYRGGNLNTIYF
CDR3nt: TGTGCCAGCAGTTACAGGGGAGGAAACCTAAACACCATATATTTT

v_gene: TRBV28
j_gene: TRBJ1-2
d_gene: TRBD1
abundance: -
CDR3aa: CASSSNRGNYGYTF
CDR3nt: TGTGCCAGCAGTTCAAACAGGGGGAACTATGGCTACACCTTC

v_gene: TRBV7-3
j_gene: TRBJ1-1
d_gene: -
abundance: -
CDR3aa: CASSLGGEGTEAFF
CDR3nt: TGTGCCAGCAGCTTAGGAGGGGAAGGCACTGAAGCTTTCTTT

v_gene: TRBV7-9
j_gene: TRBJ2-2
d_gene: -
abundance: -
CDR3aa: CASSSGLNTGELFF
CDR3nt: TGTGCCAGCAGCTCGGGACTTAACACCGGGGAGCTGTTTTTT

v_gene: TRBV18
j_gene: TRBJ2-2
d_gene: -
abundance: -
CDR3aa: CASSPSWGVANTGELFF
CDR3nt: TGTGCCAGCTCACCCTCCTGGGGGGTTGCGAACACCGGGGAGCTGTTTTTT

v_gene: TRBV27
j_gene: TRBJ1-5
d_gene: -
abundance: -
CDR3aa: CASSLFGVECGHRNQPQHF
CDR3nt: TGTGCCAGCAGTTTATTTGGGGTGGAATGCGGACACCGGAATCAGCCCCAGCATTTT

v_gene: TRBV28
j_gene: TRBJ1-2
d_gene: TRBD1
abundance: -
CDR3aa: CANKRQGRDGYTF
CDR3nt: TGTGCCAACAAACGACAGGGGAGGGATGGCTACACCTTC

v_gene: TRBV5-8
j_gene: TRBJ2-5
d_gene: -
abundance: -
CDR3aa: CASSFNQGKTQYF
CDR3nt: TGTGCCAGCAGCTTCAATCAGGGGAAGACCCAGTACTTC

v_gene: TRBV6-5
j_gene: TRBJ2-2
d_gene: TRBD1
abundance: -
CDR3aa: CASSLQGTGELFF
CDR3nt: TGTGCCAGCAGTTTACAGGGGACCGGGGAGCTGTTTTTT

v_gene: TRBV28
j_gene: TRBJ1-2
d_gene: TRBD1
abundance: -
CDR3aa: CASSPDRGQYGYTF
CDR3nt: TGTGCCAGCAGCCCCGACAGGGGACAATATGGCTACACCTTC